This entry features one T cell receptor beta chain sequence. The data originate from a study of blood T cells in healthy people across ages. Trimming shortened V by 1 base and J by 14 bases, and 11 bases separated the two germline ends. The CDR3 is 11 residues long. CDR1 and CDR2 (germline): SGHAT, FQNNGV. The draw of peripheral blood yielded ten milliliters from each donor. PBMCs numbering at least 6.5 million were isolated per sample. The use of a sample-barcoded 5' primer and a J-beta primer mix characterized a second PCR of about 7 to 12 cycles. TCRdb independently ran MiXCR on the 5' RACE reads; one entry per CDR3 protein. This table has about a million distinct CDR3 sequences, approximately 38% appearing once.

The rearrangement joins TRBV11-2 to TRBJ1-1, with D uncertain. The clonotype comes from a man aged 18 to 29 in good health. The sample taken for sequencing was blood. The CDR3 nucleotides read TGTGCCAGCAGCTTAGCCTCATCAGTCTTCTTT. Its protein is CASSLASSVFF.